These 11 T cell receptor beta chains share one sample of origin, sequenced in a study of kidney transplant recipient with SARS-CoV-2 infection. TCRdb reanalysed the reads using MiXCR and keeps one entry per CDR3 protein. The profile shows under 300,000 distinct CDR3 sequences, around 28% of them singletons. Material: a blood sample, obtained at baseline and on day 111 from a kidney transplant recipient. The receptors derive from a young adult male patient who had COVID-19 and was a kidney transplant recipient. These T cells may partly come from the graft donor.

Comment on this clonotype: A much larger clone differs from this one at a single base, so this may be a read error. The chain is built from TRBV28 and TRBJ2-2; D possibly uses TRBD1 or TRBD2 (5 bases each). Germline loops: CDR1 MDHEN, CDR2 SYDVKM. The CDR3 consists of 15 residues. The CDR3 DNA sequence: TGTGCCAGCAGTTTAGGGGTCCAGGGCGTCGGGGAGCTGCTTTTT. Protein product: CASSLGVQGVGELLF.

This clonotype was seen ten or more times. The chain uses TRBV7-9 and TRBJ1-3, with D perhaps matching TRBD1 (6 bases). CDR1 SEHNR and CDR2 FQNEAQ come from the germline V gene (reference sequence). With 9 bases removed from V and 4 bases from J, the gap between germline ends came to 10 bases. The CDR3 is made up of 12 amino acids. CDR3 DNA sequence: TGTGCCAGTACAGGGAACGGAAACACCATATATTTT. Protein: CASTGNGNTIYF. The whole variable domain, remainder taken from reference TRBV7-9 and TRBJ1-3, is DTGVSQNPRHKITKRGQNVTFRCDPISEHNRLYWYRQTLGQGPEFLTYFQNEAQLEKSRLLSDRFSAERPKGSFSTLEIQRTEQGDSAMYLCASTGNGNTIYFGEGSWLTVV.

CDR3 residues: CASSLARGSDTQYF. The CDR3 region has the DNA TGTGCCAGCAGCTTAGCGAGGGGTTCAGATACGCAGTATTTT. The genes are TRBV11-3 and TRBJ2-3; tentatively, D is TRBD1 or TRBD2 (5 bases each). Trimming removed 1 base from V and 4 bases from J, with 9 bases in between. Germline CDR1 reads SGHNT; CDR2 reads YENEEA. The CDR3 loop spans 14 amino acids.

The chain links TRBV2 to TRBJ2-2; TRBD1 matches 9 bases. Germline CDR1 SNHLY, CDR2 FYNNEI. The CDR3 loop spans 15 amino acids. The V and J ends lost 8 bases and 4 bases, in that order; junction bases with no gene match: 8. CDR3 residues: CASYGGTGTTGELFF. In DNA, the CDR3 is TGTGCCAGCTATGGGGGGACAGGGACCACCGGGGAGCTGTTTTTT.

This clonotype was seen ten or more times. J is TRBJ1-2 and V is TRBV28; 10 bases agree with TRBD1. The CDR3 is 14 residues long. Germline values: CDR1 MDHEN, CDR2 SYDVKM. The V segment lost 6 bases and the J segment 3 bases; nucleotides outside the gene matches: 4. CDR3 protein: CASRTGGGYYGYTF. CDR3 DNA sequence: TGTGCCAGCAGGACAGGGGGCGGGTACTATGGCTACACCTTC.

This clonotype was seen at least ten times. This sequence joins TRBV4-2 and TRBJ2-5, with 7 bases matching TRBD2. The ends lost 4 bases at V and 5 bases at J; junction bases unmatched: 16. The CDR3 runs 17 residues. The germline V gene encodes CDR1 LGHNA and CDR2 YNFKEQ. The CDR3 loop reads CASSLDQSGNLPETQYF. CDR3 bases: TGTGCCAGCAGCCTGGACCAGAGCGGGAACCTCCCGGAGACCCAGTACTTC.

In regard to this clonotype: Being one base from a much bigger clone, this may be a read error. The genes are TRBV27 and TRBJ2-3, with 9 bases matching TRBD1. This CDR3 region has 17 residues. The germline V gene has CDR1 MNHEY and CDR2 SMNVEV (reference sequence). V shed 6 bases and J 7 bases; nucleotides not matched to a gene: 17. Here the CDR3 DNA reads TGTGCCAGCAGCCCCGGGACAGGGTTGGTTAGCACGTATACGCAGTATTTT. The encoded protein is CASSPGTGLVSTYTQYF.

This clonotype was seen many times. This chain joins TRBV10-3 and TRBJ1-2; weak D call: TRBD1 (5 bases). V was pared by 10 bases and J by 5 bases, with 14 bases between. Looked up from germline, CDR1 is ENHRY and CDR2 is SYGVKD. There are 12 residues in the CDR3. The CDR3, as DNA: TGTGCCACCGACCCGGGGGGGTATGGCTACACCTTC. Encoded protein: CATDPGGYGYTF.

A remark on this clonotype: A much larger clone lies one base from this, so it may be a read error. The chain uses TRBV7-9 and TRBJ2-2; D may be TRBD2 (6 bases). Germline V gene data show CDR1 as SEHNR and CDR2 as FQNEAQ (reference sequence). The CDR3 loop spans 14 amino acids. The CDR3 sequence is CAGSPPAGTGELFF. CDR3 DNA sequence: TGTGCCGGCAGCCCGCCGGCGGGAACCGGGGAGCTGTTTTTT.

This clonotype was recorded many times. This chain uses TRBV5-1 with TRBJ2-1; perhaps D is TRBD1 or TRBD2 (5 bases each). The CDR3 has 16 amino acids. Trimming cost V 0 bases and J 8 bases, with 18 bases left between them. From germline, CDR1 is SGHRS and CDR2 YFSETQ. The CDR3 DNA is TGCGCCAGCAGCTTGGAAGGTTCGGGGCCCTGGGATGAGCAGTTCTTC. This sequence encodes CASSLEGSGPWDEQFF.

This clonotype has at least ten counts. The chain carries TRBV3-1 and TRBJ2-5; D unclear. CDR3 length: 17 residues. V was shortened by 5 bases and J by 5 bases, with 24 bases between the two germline ends. The V gene's germline CDR1 is LGHDT and CDR2 YNNKEL (reference sequence). CDR3: CASSSRHPISFSETQYF. CDR3 nucleotides: TGTGCCAGCAGCTCACGTCATCCCATTTCTTTCTCTGAGACCCAGTACTTC.